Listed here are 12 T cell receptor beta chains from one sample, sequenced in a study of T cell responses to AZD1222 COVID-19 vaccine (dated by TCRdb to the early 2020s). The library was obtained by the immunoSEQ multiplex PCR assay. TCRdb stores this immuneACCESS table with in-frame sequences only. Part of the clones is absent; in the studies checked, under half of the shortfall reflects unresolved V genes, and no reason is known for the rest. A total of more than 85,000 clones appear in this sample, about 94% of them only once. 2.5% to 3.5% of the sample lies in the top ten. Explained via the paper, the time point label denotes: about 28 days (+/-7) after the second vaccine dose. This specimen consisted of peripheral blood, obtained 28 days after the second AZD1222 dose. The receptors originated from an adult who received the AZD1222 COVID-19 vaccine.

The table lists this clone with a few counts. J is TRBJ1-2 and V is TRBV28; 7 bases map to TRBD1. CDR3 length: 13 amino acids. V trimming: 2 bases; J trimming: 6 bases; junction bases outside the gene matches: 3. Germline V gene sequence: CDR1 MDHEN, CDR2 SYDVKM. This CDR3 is CASSLKGANGYTF. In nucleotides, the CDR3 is TGTGCCAGCAGTTTAAAGGGGGCGAATGGCTACACCTTC.

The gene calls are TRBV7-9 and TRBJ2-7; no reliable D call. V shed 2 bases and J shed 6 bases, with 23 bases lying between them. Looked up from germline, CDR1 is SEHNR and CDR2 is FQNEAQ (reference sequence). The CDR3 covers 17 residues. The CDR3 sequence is CASSLRPHREAMGEQYF. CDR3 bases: TGTGCCAGCAGCTTACGTCCTCACAGAGAGGCGATGGGCGAGCAGTACTTC. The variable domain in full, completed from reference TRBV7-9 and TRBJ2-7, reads DTGVSQNPRHKITKRGQNVTFRCDPISEHNRLYWYRQTLGQGPEFLTYFQNEAQLEKSRLLSDRFSAERPKGSFSTLEIQRTEQGDSAMYLCASSLRPHREAMGEQYFGPGTRLTVT.

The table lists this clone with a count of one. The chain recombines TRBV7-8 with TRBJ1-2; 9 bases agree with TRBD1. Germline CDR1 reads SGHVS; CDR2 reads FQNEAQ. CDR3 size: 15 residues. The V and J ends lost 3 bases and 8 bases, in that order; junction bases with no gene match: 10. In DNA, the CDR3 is TGTGCCAGCAGCTTGCCCGGAGGGACAGGGAAAGGCTACACCTTC. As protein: CASSLPGGTGKGYTF.

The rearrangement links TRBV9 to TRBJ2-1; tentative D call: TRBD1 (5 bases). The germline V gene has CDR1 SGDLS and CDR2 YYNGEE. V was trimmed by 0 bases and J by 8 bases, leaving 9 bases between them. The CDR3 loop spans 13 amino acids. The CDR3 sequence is CASSVGRVDEQFF. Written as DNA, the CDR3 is TGTGCCAGCAGCGTAGGCAGGGTAGATGAGCAGTTCTTC.

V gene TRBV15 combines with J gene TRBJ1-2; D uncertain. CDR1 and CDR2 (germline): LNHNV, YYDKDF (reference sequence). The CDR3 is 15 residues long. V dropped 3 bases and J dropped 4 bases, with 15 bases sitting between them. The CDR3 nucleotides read TGTGCCACCAGCAGTCGACGTTCCCTGGGCTATGGCTACACCTTC. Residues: CATSSRRSLGYGYTF.

The CDR3 nucleotides are TGTGCCTGGAGTGTAGGGAGGGATCAGCCCCAGCATTTT. Residues: CAWSVGRDQPQHF. The rearrangement joins TRBV30 to TRBJ1-5, with D unresolved. This CDR3 has 13 amino acids. The V and J ends lost 0 bases and 5 bases respectively, with 8 bases between them. CDR1 and CDR2 from the germline V gene are GTSNPN and SVGIG (reference sequence).

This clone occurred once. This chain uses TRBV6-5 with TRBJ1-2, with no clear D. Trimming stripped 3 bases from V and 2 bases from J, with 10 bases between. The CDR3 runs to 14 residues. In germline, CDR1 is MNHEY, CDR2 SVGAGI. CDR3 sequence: CASSYKKMNYGYTF. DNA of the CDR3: TGTGCCAGCAGTTATAAAAAAATGAACTATGGCTACACCTTC.

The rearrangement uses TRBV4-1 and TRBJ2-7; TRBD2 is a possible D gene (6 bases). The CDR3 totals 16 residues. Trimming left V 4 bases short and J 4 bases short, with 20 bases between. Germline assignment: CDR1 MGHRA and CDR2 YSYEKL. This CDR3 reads CASSLGSGRGLYEQYF. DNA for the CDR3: TGCGCCAGCAGCCTCGGTTCGGGGCGGGGATTATACGAGCAGTACTTC.

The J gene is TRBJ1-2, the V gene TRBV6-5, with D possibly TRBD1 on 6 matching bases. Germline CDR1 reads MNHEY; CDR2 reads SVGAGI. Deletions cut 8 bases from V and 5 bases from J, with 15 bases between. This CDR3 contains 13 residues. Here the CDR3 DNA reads TGTGCCAGCTCGGGACAATCTCTTTATGGCTACACCTTC. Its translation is CASSGQSLYGYTF.

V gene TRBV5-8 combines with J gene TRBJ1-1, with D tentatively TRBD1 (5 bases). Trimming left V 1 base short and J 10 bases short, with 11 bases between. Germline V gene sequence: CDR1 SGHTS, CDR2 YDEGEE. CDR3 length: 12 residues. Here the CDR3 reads CASSLSDGGAFF. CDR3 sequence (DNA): TGTGCCAGCAGCTTGTCCGATGGGGGAGCTTTCTTT. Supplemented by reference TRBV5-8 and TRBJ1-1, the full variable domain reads EAGVTQSPTHLIKTRGQQATLRCSPISGHTSVYWYQQALGLGLQFLLWYDEGEERNRGNFPPRFSGRQFPNYSSELNVNALELEDSALYLCASSLSDGGAFFGQGTRLTVV.

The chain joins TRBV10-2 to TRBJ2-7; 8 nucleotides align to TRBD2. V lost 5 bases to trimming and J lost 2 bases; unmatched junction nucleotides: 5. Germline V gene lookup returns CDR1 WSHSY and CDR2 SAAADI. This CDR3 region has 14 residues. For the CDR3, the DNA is TGCGCCAGCAGTCTCACGGGGGGGCCCTACGAGCAGTACTTC. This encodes CASSLTGGPYEQYF.

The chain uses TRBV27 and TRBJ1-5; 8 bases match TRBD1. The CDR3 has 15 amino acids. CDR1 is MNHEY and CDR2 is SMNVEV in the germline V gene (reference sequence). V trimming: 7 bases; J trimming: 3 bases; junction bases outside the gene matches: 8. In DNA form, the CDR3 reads TGTGCCAGCACCCCAACCCAGGGGGCCAATCAGCCCCAGCATTTT. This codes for CASTPTQGANQPQHF.